This T cell receptor (beta chain) was captured by sequencing in a study of T cells after yellow fever vaccination. Study information: For low cell numbers, libraries were made with SMART-Seq v4 Ultra Low Input. Whole-study results and caveats: The CD4 compartment and the CD8 compartment contained a small share of clonotypes in common. After the booster, around 95% of CD4 and about nine tenths of CD8 primary-response clones were re-detected. Contaminating bulk clonotypes could be abundant in FACS-sorted repertoires.

In regard to this clonotype: What it binds is unknown.

Germline V CDR1 and CDR2: DFQATT, SNEGSKA (reference sequence). The CDR3 is 13 residues long. The V and J ends lost 0 bases and 13 bases respectively, with 18 bases between them. TCRdb independently ran MiXCR on the 5' RACE reads; one entry per CDR3 protein. The repertoire consists of about 580,000 distinct CDR3 sequences, with less than 20% occurring once and the leading ten covering about 18%. The material sequenced was PBMCs, taken 5 days after the first yellow fever vaccination. This receptor was taken from a young man who received the YFV17D yellow fever vaccine. The V gene is TRBV20-1, the J gene TRBJ1-1; D possibly corresponds to TRBD1 (5 bases). The CDR3 DNA is TGCAGTGCTAGAGAAGGGACCAAGATAGTTGGTTTCTTT. Encoded protein: CSAREGTKIVGFF.